This TCR beta chain comes out of a study of control samples from healthy donors and cancer patients. The CDR3 spans 17 residues. Germline V gene sequence: CDR1 GTSNPN, CDR2 SVGIG (reference sequence). The junction had 10 bases not matched to a gene; V was cut back by 2 bases and J by 0 bases. Only in-frame clones appear in the TCRdb table, and some are missing; sequencing was by immunoSEQ multiplex PCR. The sample shows around 200,000 clones, about 93% of them seen only once. The V and J genes are TRBV30 and TRBJ2-3, with 8 bases identical to TRBD2. The specimen sequenced was blood. The clonotype comes from a man between 18 and 35 years old in good health. The DNA for the CDR3 is TGTGCCTGGAGTCACCAAATTAGCGGGGCGAGCACAGATACGCAGTATTTT. Translated, it gives CAWSHQISGASTDTQYF.